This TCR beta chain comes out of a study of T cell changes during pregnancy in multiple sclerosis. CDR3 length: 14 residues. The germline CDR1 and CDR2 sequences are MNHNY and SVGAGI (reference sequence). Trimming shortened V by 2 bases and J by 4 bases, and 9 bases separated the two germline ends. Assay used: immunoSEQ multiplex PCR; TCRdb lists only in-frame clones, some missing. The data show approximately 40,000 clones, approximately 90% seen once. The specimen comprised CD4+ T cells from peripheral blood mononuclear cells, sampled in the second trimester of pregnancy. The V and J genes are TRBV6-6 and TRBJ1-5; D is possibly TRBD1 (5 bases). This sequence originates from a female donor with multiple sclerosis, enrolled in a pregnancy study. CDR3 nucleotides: TGTGCCAGCAGTTACATGGGGCTAAATCAGCCCCAGCATTTT. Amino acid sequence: CASSYMGLNQPQHF.